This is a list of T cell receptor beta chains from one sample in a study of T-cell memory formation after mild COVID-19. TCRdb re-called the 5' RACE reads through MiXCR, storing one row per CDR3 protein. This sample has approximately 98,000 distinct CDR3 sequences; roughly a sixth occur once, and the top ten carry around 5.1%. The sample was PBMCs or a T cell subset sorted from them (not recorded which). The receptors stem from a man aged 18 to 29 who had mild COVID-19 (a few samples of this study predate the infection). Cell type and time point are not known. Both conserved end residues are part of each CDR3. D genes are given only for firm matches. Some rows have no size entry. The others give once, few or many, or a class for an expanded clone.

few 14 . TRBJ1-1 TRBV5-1 CASSLEQLNTEAFF TGCGCCAGCAGCTTGGAGCAGTTGAACACTGAAGCTTTCTTT
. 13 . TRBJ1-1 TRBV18 CASSPEKNTEAFF TGTGCCAGCTCACCGGAAAAGAACACTGAAGCTTTCTTT
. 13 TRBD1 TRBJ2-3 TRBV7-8 CASSLGTANTQYF TGTGCCAGCAGCCTGGGGACAGCAAATACGCAGTATTTT
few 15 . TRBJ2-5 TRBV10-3 CAISSGGSWGETQYF TGTGCCATCAGTAGTGGGGGTTCGTGGGGAGAGACCCAGTACTTC
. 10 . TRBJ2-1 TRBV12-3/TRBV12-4 CASSGTGQFF TGTGCCAGCAGTGGGACTGGGCAGTTCTTC
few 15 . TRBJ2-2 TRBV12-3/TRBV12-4 CASSLYRGGNGELFF TGTGCCAGCAGTTTATACAGGGGAGGCAACGGGGAGCTGTTTTTT
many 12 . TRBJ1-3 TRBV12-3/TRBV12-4 CASSLSGNTIYF TGTGCCAGCAGTTTATCGGGAAACACCATATATTTT
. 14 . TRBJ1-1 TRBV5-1 CASSFDGLDPEAFF TGCGCCAGCAGCTTCGACGGCCTGGACCCTGAAGCTTTCTTT
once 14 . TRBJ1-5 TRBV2 CASSASLGNQPQHF TGTGCCAGCAGTGCCTCTCTGGGCAATCAGCCCCAGCATTTT
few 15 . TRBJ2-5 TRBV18 CASSRGTGLGETQYF TGTGCCAGCTCACGCGGAACAGGGTTAGGCGAGACCCAGTACTTC
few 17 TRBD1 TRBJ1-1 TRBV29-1 CSVLGLQGAIRNTEAFF TGCAGCGTTCTCGGCCTCCAGGGGGCTATAAGGAACACTGAAGCTTTCTTT
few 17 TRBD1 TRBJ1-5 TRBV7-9 CASSPGGGSGGNQPQHF TGTGCCAGCAGCCCAGGGGGCGGCAGCGGAGGCAATCAGCCCCAGCATTTT
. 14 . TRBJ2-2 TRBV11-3 CASSKNQNTGELFF TGTGCCAGCAGCAAAAACCAGAACACCGGGGAGCTGTTTTTT
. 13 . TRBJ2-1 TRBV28 CASSLSNRGEQFF TGTGCCAGCAGTTTATCCAACCGGGGGGAGCAGTTCTTC
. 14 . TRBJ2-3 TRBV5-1 CASSRGPERDTQYF TGCGCCAGCAGCCGGGGACCGGAAAGAGATACGCAGTATTTT
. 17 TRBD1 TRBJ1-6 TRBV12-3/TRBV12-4 CASSLDRRSSYNSPLHF TGTGCCAGCAGCCTGGACAGGAGGAGCTCCTATAATTCACCCCTCCACTTT
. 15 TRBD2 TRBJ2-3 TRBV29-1 CSVARTSTNTDTQYF TGCAGCGTTGCCCGGACTAGCACAAACACAGATACGCAGTATTTT